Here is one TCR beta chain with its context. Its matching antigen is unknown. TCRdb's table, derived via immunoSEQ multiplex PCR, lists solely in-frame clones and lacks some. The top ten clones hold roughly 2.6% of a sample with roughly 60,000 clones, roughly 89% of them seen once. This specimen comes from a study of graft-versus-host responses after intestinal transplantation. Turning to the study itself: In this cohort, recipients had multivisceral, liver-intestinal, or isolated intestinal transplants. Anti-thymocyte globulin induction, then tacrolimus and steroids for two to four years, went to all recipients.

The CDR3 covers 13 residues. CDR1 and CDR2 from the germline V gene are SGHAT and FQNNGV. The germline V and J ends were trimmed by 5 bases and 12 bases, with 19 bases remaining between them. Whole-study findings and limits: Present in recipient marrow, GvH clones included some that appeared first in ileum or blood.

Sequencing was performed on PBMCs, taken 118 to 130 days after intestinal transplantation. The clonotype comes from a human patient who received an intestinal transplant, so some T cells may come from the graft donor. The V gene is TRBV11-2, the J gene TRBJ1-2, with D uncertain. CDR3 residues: CASSRFEDGKDTF. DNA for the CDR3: TGTGCCAGCAGCAGATTTGAGGACGGAAAGGACACCTTC.